Each of the 18 T cell receptor beta chains below was sequenced from the same sample in a study of T-cell reconstitution after alpha-beta-depleted transplantation in children. Molecular barcoding with unique molecular identifiers was used for the TCRbeta library. Each CDR3 protein is one row after TCRdb ran MiXCR on the PCR reads. The sample lists fewer than 500,000 distinct CDR3 sequences, over 40% occurring once. Material: PBMCs, obtained before TCRalphabeta/CD19-depleted stem cell transplant. The receptors shown here come from a girl under 10 years old with aplastic anemia, due to receive a stem cell transplant.

There are a few counts of this clonotype. The V gene is TRBV9, the J gene TRBJ1-2, with unresolved D. Germline lookup yields CDR1 SGDLS and CDR2 YYNGEE. This CDR3 is built from 17 residues. V was cut by 0 bases and J by 0 bases, with 15 bases left in between. The chain's CDR3 is CASSVGGLELSNYGYTF. The CDR3 nucleotides are TGTGCCAGCAGCGTAGGGGGTCTGGAGCTTTCTAACTATGGCTACACCTTC.

This clonotype was seen once. The V and J genes are TRBV20-1 and TRBJ2-7; no firm D call. The germline V gene has CDR1 DFQATT and CDR2 SNEGSKA (reference sequence). CDR3 length: 13 residues. V lost 4 bases to trimming and J lost 3 bases, with 13 bases between them. CDR3 nucleotides: TGCAGTGCTATGGACGGATCAAGCTACGAGCAGTACTTC. The encoded protein is CSAMDGSSYEQYF.

This clonotype has only a few counts. This rearrangement joins TRBV20-1 to TRBJ2-7, with a tentative D call TRBD2 (5 bases). This CDR3 region has 15 residues. V shed 3 bases and J shed 1 base, with 16 bases lying between them. Germline-derived CDR1 and CDR2 are DFQATT and SNEGSKA (reference sequence). The CDR3 protein is CSASGEGSLSYEQYF. In nucleotides, the CDR3 is TGCAGTGCTAGCGGCGAGGGTTCCCTGTCCTACGAGCAGTACTTC.

The rearrangement links TRBV5-1 to TRBJ2-7; possible D gene TRBD1, 5 bases. Trimming stripped 2 bases from V and 2 bases from J, with 11 bases between. CDR3 size: 14 residues. Germline lookup yields CDR1 SGHRS and CDR2 YFSETQ. CDR3 nucleotides: TGCGCCAGCAGCTTCTCACAGGATCCCTACGAGCAGTACTTC. Amino acid sequence: CASSFSQDPYEQYF.

V usage is TRBV15 and J usage is TRBJ2-1; D possibly corresponds to TRBD2 (5 bases). Between the trimmed V and J ends, which lost 1 base and 7 bases, there was a span of 11 bases. Germline V CDR1 and CDR2: LNHNV, YYDKDF (reference sequence). The CDR3 is 14 residues long. CDR3 protein: CATSRGGVGNEQFF. For the CDR3, the DNA is TGTGCCACCAGCAGAGGGGGAGTCGGGAATGAGCAGTTCTTC.

In its sample, this clonotype is medium-sized. CDR3 DNA: TGCGCCAGCAGCTTGGCCCCAGGGGATACAGGCTACACCTTC. Translated: CASSLAPGDTGYTF. The J gene is TRBJ1-2, the V gene TRBV5-1; a possible D gene is TRBD1 (6 bases). The CDR3 covers 14 residues. Germline loops: CDR1 SGHRS, CDR2 YFSETQ. The V end lost 0 bases, the J end lost 8 bases, and 14 bases lay between the germline ends.

This sequence joins TRBV5-6 and TRBJ2-1; a weak D match, TRBD1 (5 bases). CDR3 length: 12 amino acids. Germline-derived CDR1 and CDR2 are SGHDT and YYEEEE. V was cut by 3 bases and J by 9 bases, with 10 bases left in between. CDR3 coding DNA: TGTGCCAGCAGCTCGCTTAGGGGTGAGCAGTTCTTC. Protein: CASSSLRGEQFF. Full variable domain (rest looked up from reference TRBV5-6 and TRBJ2-1): DAGVTQSPTHLIKTRGQQVTLRCSPKSGHDTVSWYQQALGQGPQFIFQYYEEEERQRGNFPDRFSGHQFPNYSSELNVNALLLGDSALYLCASSSLRGEQFFGPGTRLTVL.

This clonotype was found many times. V gene TRBV5-1 combines with J gene TRBJ2-3; tentatively, D is TRBD2 (6 bases). The CDR3 has 13 residues. Between the trimmed V and J ends, which lost 7 bases and 2 bases, there was a span of 11 bases. Germline values: CDR1 SGHRS, CDR2 YFSETQ. The CDR3 spells CASGRGDTDTQYF. CDR3 in DNA: TGCGCCAGCGGGCGGGGCGACACAGATACGCAGTATTTT.

The chain recombines TRBV5-4 with TRBJ2-1; D may match TRBD1 or TRBD2 (5 bases each). V was shortened by 3 bases and J by 5 bases, with 18 bases between the two germline ends. Germline CDR1 is SGHNT and CDR2 is YYREEE (reference sequence). The CDR3 has 16 amino acids. This chain's CDR3 is CASSSRAGTSDNEQFF. In DNA, the CDR3 is TGTGCCAGCAGCTCCCGAGCCGGGACCAGTGACAATGAGCAGTTCTTC. Based on the CDR3 plus reference TRBV5-4 and TRBJ2-1, the full variable domain is ETGVTQSPTHLIKTRGQQVTLRCSSQSGHNTVSWYQQALGQGPQFIFQYYREEENGRGNFPPRFSGLQFPNYSSELNVNALELDDSALYLCASSSRAGTSDNEQFFGPGTRLTVL.

Worth noting for this clonotype: This may arise from a read error, as a much more abundant clone is one base away. J is TRBJ1-1 and V is TRBV12-3 or TRBV12-4; no definite D call. This CDR3 comprises 14 residues. Trimming cost V 2 bases and J 1 base, with 8 bases left between them. CDR3 DNA sequence: TGTGCCAGCAGTTTATCCCGACCGAACACTGAAGCTTTCTTT. The encoded protein is CASSLSRPNTEAFF.

This clonotype came up a few times. The chain employs TRBV7-9 and TRBJ1-2, with TRBD1 as a possible D gene (5 bases). Per the germline V gene, CDR1 is SEHNR and CDR2 is FQNEAQ (reference sequence). CDR3 length equals 15 residues. The V and J ends lost 5 bases and 0 bases respectively, with 13 bases between them. The CDR3 region has the DNA TGTGCCAGCAGCACCAGGGATAGAACTAACTATGGCTACACCTTC. It is translated as CASSTRDRTNYGYTF.

This clonotype was seen more than once but under ten times. The genes are TRBV27 and TRBJ2-1, with 8 bases identical to TRBD2. This CDR3 contains 14 residues. The V and J ends lost 8 bases and 5 bases, in that order; junction bases with no gene match: 8. CDR1 is MNHEY and CDR2 is SMNVEV in the germline V gene (reference sequence). CDR3 DNA sequence: TGTGCCAGCGCGCCGGGAGGGCCGAACAATGAGCAGTTCTTC. This translates into CASAPGGPNNEQFF.

This chain links TRBV20-1 with TRBJ1-2; TRBD1 matches 8 bases. Looked up from germline, CDR1 is DFQATT and CDR2 is SNEGSKA (reference sequence). The CDR3 has 12 amino acids. The DNA for the CDR3 is TGCGGTCCACAGGGGGGGTCCTATGGCTACACCTTC. It yields the protein CGPQGGSYGYTF.

This clonotype was detected ten times or more. The rearrangement joins TRBV4-3 to TRBJ1-6, with D uncertain. Between the trimmed V and J ends, which lost 0 bases and 10 bases, there was a span of 10 bases. CDR1 is LGHNA, CDR2 YSLEER, per germline. This CDR3 comprises 14 residues. The CDR3 DNA is TGCGCCAGCAGCCAAGATCTAAGAGTGTCACCCCTCCACTTT. Its protein is CASSQDLRVSPLHF.

This clonotype was counted between two and nine times. The chain has TRBV14 and TRBJ2-1; D call uncertain. The CDR3 loop spans 16 amino acids. Trimming took 0 bases from V and 6 from J, leaving 15 bases between them. Looked up from germline, CDR1 is SGHDN and CDR2 is FVKESK. CDR3 DNA: TGTGCCAGCAGCCAAGAATATCTATTGGCCCCCAATGAGCAGTTCTTC. Protein product: CASSQEYLLAPNEQFF.

CDR3 sequence: CASSEVIYEQYF. The CDR3 DNA reads TGTGCCAGCAGTGAGGTGATTTACGAGCAGTACTTC. The chain combines TRBV2 with TRBJ2-7; D is unclear. The CDR3 loop spans 12 amino acids. The germline gives CDR1 SNHLY, CDR2 FYNNEI. V lost 3 bases to trimming and J lost 4 bases, with 7 bases between them.

This sequence joins TRBV28 and TRBJ2-1; tentatively, D is TRBD2 (6 bases). Germline CDR1 and CDR2: MDHEN and SYDVKM. This CDR3 comprises 14 residues. The V and J ends lost 2 bases and 7 bases respectively, with 12 bases between them. The CDR3 reads CASSLTLTSNEQFF. CDR3 coding DNA: TGTGCCAGCAGTTTAACCCTGACTAGTAATGAGCAGTTCTTC. Filled out from reference TRBV28 and TRBJ2-1, the complete variable domain reads DVKVTQSSRYLVKRTGEKVFLECVQDMDHENMFWYRQDPGLGLRLIYFSYDVKMKEKGDIPEGYSVSREKKERFSLILESASTNQTSMYLCASSLTLTSNEQFFGPGTRLTVL.

This clonotype was recorded at least ten times. The rearrangement uses TRBV15 and TRBJ2-1; D is perhaps TRBD1 or TRBD2 (5 bases each). The CDR3 is 14 amino acids. V lost 5 bases, J lost 6 bases, and 14 bases lay in between. Germline V lookup: CDR1 LNHNV, CDR2 YYDKDF (reference sequence). The CDR3 nucleotides read TGTGCCACCAGCCCGGGACGGAAAGGCAATGAGCAGTTCTTC. Translated, it gives CATSPGRKGNEQFF.